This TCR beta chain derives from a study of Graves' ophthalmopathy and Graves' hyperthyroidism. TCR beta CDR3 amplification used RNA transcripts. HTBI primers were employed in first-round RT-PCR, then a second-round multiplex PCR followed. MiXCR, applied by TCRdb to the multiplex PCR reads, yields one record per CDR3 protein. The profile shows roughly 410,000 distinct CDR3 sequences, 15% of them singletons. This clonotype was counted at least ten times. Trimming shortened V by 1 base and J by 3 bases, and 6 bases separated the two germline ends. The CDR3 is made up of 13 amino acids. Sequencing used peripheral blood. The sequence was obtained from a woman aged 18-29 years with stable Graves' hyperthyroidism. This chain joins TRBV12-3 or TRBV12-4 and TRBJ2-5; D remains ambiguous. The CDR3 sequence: CASSLGRKETQYF. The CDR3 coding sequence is TGTGCCAGCAGTTTAGGGAGAAAAGAGACCCAGTACTTC.